This TCR beta chain was captured in a study of human T cells and chemical hapten exposure. Turning to the study itself: Reading of the patch tests, which applied 0.01% DPC to the upper back, occurred at 6 days. Patients, largely female, had alopecia areata, totalis or universalis. Overall study findings and caveats: The study found that PT1 expanded TCR counts correlated positively with patch test score.

This clonotype was detected only a few times. The antigen is undetermined. The CDR3 spans 16 residues. The germline V and J ends were trimmed by 5 bases and 6 bases, with 21 bases remaining between them. In the original workflow: Per-sample TCR counts ranged from roughly 20,000 to 750,000, median 95,638. TCRdb passed the RACE reads through MiXCR, listing each CDR3 protein once. TCRdb's processing, not the authors', yielded these V and J calls. The sample lists around 360,000 distinct CDR3 sequences; about 6% were seen once. Time point given: patch test 2, 6 weeks after DPC sensitization. Treatment specified: therapeutic diphenylcyclopropenone sensitization with weekly scalp DPC.

The sequences come from whole blood, collected in connection with sensitization to the hapten diphenylcyclopropenone (DPC). The receptor's source is a young woman with alopecia areata. Some clones in this sample may be carry-over from other donors' samples. The V call is TRBV12-3 or TRBV12-4, the J call TRBJ2-3, with a tentative D call TRBD2 (5 bases). The CDR3 reads CASSPYPGGLRDTQYF. CDR3 coding DNA: TGTGCCAGCAGTCCTTACCCTGGAGGACTCAGGGATACGCAGTATTTT.